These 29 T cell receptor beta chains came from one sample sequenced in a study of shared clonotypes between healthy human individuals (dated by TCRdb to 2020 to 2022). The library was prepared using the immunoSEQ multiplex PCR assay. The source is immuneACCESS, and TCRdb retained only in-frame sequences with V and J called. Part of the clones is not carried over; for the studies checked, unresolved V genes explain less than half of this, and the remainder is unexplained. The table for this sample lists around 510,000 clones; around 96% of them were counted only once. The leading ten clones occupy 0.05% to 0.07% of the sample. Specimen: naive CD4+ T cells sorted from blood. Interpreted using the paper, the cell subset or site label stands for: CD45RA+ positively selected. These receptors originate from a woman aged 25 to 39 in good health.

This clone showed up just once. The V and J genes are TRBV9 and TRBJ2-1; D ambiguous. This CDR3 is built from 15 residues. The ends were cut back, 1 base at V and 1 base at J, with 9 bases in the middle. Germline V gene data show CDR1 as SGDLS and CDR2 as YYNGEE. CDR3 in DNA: TGTGCCAGCAGCGTAATGGCAAATTCCTACAATGAGCAGTTCTTC. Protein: CASSVMANSYNEQFF.

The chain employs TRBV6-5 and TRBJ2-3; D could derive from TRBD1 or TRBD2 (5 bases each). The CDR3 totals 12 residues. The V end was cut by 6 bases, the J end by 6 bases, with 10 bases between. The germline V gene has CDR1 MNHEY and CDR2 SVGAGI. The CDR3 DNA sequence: TGTGCCAGCAGCCACCGGGGCGATACGCAGTATTTT. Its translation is CASSHRGDTQYF.

The CDR3 protein is CASSRRVRHTEAFF. CDR3 in DNA: TGTGCCAGCAGCAGGAGGGTGAGGCACACTGAAGCTTTCTTT. The chain uses TRBV5-6 and TRBJ1-1, with D unclear. V lost 4 bases and J lost 3, with 13 bases in between. The length of the CDR3 is 14 residues. Germline V lookup: CDR1 SGHDT, CDR2 YYEEEE.

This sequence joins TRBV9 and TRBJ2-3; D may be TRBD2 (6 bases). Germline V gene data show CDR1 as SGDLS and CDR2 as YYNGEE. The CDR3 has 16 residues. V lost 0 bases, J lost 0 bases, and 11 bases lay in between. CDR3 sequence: CASSVAGVSSTDTQYF. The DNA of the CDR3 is TGTGCCAGCAGCGTAGCGGGGGTTAGTAGCACAGATACGCAGTATTTT.

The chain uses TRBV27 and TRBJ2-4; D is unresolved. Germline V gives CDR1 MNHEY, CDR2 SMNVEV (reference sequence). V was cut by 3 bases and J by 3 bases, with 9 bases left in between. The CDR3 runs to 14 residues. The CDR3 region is CASSLVGHKNIQYF. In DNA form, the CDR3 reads TGTGCCAGCAGTTTGGTGGGCCACAAAAACATTCAGTACTTC.

CDR3 nucleotide sequence: TGCGCCAGCAGCCAAGAAGACACCAGGGCCTCTGGAAACACCATATATTTT. This sequence encodes CASSQEDTRASGNTIYF. V and J are TRBV4-1 and TRBJ1-3; TRBD1 is a possible D gene (5 bases). Germline V CDR1 and CDR2: MGHRA, YSYEKL. The V gene lost 0 bases and the J gene lost 0 bases, with 12 bases spanning the gap. The CDR3 has 17 amino acids.

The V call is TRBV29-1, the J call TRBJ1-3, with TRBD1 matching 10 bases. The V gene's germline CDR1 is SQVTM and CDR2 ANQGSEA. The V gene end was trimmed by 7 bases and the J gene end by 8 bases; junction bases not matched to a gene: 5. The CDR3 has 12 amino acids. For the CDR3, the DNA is TGCAGCGCAACGGGACAGGGGCACACCATATATTTT. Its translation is CSATGQGHTIYF.

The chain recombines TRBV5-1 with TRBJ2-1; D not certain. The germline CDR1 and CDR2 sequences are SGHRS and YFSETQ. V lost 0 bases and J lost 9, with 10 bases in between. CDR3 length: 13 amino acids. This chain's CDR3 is CASSLVTLSEQFF. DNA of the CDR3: TGCGCCAGCAGCTTGGTAACCTTATCTGAGCAGTTCTTC.

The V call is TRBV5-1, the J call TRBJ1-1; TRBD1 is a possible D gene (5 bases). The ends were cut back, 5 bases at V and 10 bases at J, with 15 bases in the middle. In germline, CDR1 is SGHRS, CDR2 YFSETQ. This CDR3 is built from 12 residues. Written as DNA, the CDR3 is TGCGCCAGCAGTCTTCAGGGTGAGTTAGCTTTCTTT. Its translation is CASSLQGELAFF. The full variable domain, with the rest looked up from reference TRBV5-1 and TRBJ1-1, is KAGVTQTPRYLIKTRGQQVTLSCSPISGHRSVSWYQQTPGQGLQFLFEYFSETQRNKGNFPGRFSGRQFSNSRSEMNVSTLELGDSALYLCASSLQGELAFFGQGTRLTVV.

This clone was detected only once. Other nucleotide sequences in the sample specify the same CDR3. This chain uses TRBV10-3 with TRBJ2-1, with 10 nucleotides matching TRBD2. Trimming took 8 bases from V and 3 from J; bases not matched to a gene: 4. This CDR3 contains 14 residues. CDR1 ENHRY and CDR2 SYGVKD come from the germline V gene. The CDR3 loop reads CAISGTSDYNEQFF. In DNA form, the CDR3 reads TGTGCCATCTCCGGGACTAGCGACTACAATGAGCAGTTCTTC.

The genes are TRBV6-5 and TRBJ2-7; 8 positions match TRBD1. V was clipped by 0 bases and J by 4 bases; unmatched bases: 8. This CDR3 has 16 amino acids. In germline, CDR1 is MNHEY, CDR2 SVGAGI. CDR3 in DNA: TGTGCCAGCAGTTACTCGCACGACCAGGGGGCGTACGAGCAGTACTTC. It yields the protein CASSYSHDQGAYEQYF.

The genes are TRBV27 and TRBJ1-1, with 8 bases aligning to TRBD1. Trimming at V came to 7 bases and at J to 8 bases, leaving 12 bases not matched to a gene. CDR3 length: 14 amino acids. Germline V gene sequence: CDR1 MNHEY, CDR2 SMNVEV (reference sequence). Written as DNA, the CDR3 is TGTGCCAGCATACCGAGACAGGGGAGGGGGGAAGCTTTCTTT. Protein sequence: CASIPRQGRGEAFF.

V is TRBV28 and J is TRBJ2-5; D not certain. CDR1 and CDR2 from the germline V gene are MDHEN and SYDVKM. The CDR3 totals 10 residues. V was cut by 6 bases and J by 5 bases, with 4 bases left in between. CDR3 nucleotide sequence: TGTGCCAGCAGCTGGGAGACCCAGTACTTC. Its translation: CASSWETQYF.

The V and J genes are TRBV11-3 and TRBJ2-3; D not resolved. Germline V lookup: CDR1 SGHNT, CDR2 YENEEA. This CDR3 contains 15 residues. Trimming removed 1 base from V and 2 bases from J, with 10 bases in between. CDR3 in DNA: TGTGCCAGCAGCTTAGGTGGCCCCCACACAGATACGCAGTATTTT. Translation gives CASSLGGPHTDTQYF.

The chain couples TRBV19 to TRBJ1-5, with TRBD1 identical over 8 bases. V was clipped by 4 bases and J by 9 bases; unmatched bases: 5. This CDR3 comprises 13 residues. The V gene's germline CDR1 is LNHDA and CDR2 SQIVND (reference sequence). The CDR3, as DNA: TGTGCCAGTAGTACGTCGGGGACAGGGCCCCAGCATTTT. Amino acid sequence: CASSTSGTGPQHF.

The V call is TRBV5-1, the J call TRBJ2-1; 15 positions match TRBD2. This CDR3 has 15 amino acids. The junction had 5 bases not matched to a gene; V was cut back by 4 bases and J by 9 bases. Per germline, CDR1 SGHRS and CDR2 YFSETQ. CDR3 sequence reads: CASSPTGLAGGEQFF. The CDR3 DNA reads TGCGCCAGCAGCCCCACGGGACTAGCGGGAGGTGAGCAGTTCTTC. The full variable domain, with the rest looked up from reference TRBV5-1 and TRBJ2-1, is KAGVTQTPRYLIKTRGQQVTLSCSPISGHRSVSWYQQTPGQGLQFLFEYFSETQRNKGNFPGRFSGRQFSNSRSEMNVSTLELGDSALYLCASSPTGLAGGEQFFGPGTRLTVL.

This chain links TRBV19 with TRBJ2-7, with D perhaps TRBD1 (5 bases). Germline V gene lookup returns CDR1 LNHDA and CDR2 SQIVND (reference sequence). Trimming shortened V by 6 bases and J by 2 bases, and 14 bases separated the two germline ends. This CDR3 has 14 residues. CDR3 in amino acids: CASRIDSNTYEQYF. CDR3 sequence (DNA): TGTGCCAGTAGGATCGACAGTAACACCTACGAGCAGTACTTC.

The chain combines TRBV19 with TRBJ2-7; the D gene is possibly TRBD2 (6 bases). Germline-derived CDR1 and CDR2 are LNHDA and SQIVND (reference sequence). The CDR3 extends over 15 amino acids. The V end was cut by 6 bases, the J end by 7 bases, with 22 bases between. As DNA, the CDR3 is TGTGCCAGTAGCGAACTGACTAGACCTCCCTGGGAGCAGTACTTC. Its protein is CASSELTRPPWEQYF.

The DNA of the CDR3 is TGTGCCAGCAGCTTGTTGGATTCGGAGACCCAGTACTTC. Residues: CASSLLDSETQYF. The V call is TRBV5-6, the J call TRBJ2-5; D call uncertain. V shed 1 base and J shed 5 bases, with 9 bases lying between them. The CDR3 is made up of 13 amino acids. Germline V CDR1 and CDR2: SGHDT, YYEEEE.

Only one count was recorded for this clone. As DNA, the CDR3 is TGTGCCAGCAGTTTTGCTAGCGGGATTTACGAGCAGTACTTC. This gives the protein CASSFASGIYEQYF. The genes are TRBV27 and TRBJ2-7; 9 bases are shared with TRBD2. Germline CDR1 is MNHEY and CDR2 is SMNVEV (reference sequence). The CDR3 has 14 residues. The V and J ends lost 3 bases and 4 bases, in that order; junction bases with no gene match: 4.

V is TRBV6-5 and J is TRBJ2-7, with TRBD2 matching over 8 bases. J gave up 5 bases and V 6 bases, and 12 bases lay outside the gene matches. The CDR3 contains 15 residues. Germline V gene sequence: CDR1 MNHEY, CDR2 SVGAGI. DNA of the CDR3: TGTGCCAGCAGCCCCGGACCCGGGGGGGTCAACGAGCAGTACTTC. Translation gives CASSPGPGGVNEQYF.

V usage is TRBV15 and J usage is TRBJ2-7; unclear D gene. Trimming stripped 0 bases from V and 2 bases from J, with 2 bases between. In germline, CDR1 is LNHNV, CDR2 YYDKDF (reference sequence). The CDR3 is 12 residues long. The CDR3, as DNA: TGTGCCACCAGCAGAGATCCCTACGAGCAGTACTTC. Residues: CATSRDPYEQYF.

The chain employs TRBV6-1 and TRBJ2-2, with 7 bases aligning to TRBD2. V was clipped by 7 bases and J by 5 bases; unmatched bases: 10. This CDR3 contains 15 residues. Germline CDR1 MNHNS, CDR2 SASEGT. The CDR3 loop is CASKSRLAATGELFF. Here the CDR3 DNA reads TGTGCCAGCAAAAGCAGGCTAGCGGCAACCGGGGAGCTGTTTTTT.

CDR3 residues: CASSRGGAPPGNTIYF. The CDR3 DNA reads as TGTGCCAGCAGCCGAGGGGGGGCCCCTCCGGGAAACACCATATATTTT. The chain uses TRBV7-2 and TRBJ1-3, with D perhaps matching TRBD1 (6 bases). The CDR3 has 16 amino acids. Germline V gives CDR1 SGHTA, CDR2 FQGNSA. Trimming removed 5 bases from V and 4 bases from J, with 18 bases in between.

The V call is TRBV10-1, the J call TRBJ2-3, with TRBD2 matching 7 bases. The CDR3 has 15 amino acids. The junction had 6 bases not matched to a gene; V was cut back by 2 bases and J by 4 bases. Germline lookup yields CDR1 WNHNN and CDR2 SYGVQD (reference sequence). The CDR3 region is CASSENPREPDTQYF. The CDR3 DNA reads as TGCGCCAGCAGTGAGAACCCGCGGGAGCCAGATACGCAGTATTTT.

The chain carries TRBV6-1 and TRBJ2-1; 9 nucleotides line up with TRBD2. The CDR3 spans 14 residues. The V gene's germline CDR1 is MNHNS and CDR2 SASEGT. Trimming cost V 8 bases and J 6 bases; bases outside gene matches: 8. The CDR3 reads CASCKRGEPNEQFF. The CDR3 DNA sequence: TGTGCCAGCTGTAAGCGGGGGGAACCCAATGAGCAGTTCTTC.

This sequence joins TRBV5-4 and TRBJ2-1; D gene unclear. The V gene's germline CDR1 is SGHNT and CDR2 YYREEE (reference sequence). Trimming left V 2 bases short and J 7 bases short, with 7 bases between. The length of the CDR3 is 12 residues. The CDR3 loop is CASSFRGNEQFF. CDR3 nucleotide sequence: TGTGCCAGCAGCTTCCGAGGAAATGAGCAGTTCTTC. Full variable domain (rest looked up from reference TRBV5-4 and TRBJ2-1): ETGVTQSPTHLIKTRGQQVTLRCSSQSGHNTVSWYQQALGQGPQFIFQYYREEENGRGNFPPRFSGLQFPNYSSELNVNALELDDSALYLCASSFRGNEQFFGPGTRLTVL.

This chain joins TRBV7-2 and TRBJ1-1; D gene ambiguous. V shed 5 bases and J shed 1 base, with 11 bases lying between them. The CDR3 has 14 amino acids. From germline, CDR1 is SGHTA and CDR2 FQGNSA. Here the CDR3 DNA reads TGTGCCAGCAGCCTTGGAAGTGGGAACACTGAAGCTTTCTTT. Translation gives CASSLGSGNTEAFF. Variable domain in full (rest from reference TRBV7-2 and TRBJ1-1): GAGVSQSPSNKVTEKGKDVELRCDPISGHTALYWYRQSLGQGLEFLIYFQGNSAPDKSGLPSDRFSAERTGGSVSTLTIQRTQQEDSAVYLCASSLGSGNTEAFFGQGTRLTVV.

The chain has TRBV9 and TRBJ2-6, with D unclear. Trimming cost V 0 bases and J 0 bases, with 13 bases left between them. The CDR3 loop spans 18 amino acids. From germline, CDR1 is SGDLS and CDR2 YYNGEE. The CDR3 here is CASSVEVGRTSGANVLTF. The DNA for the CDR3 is TGTGCCAGCAGCGTAGAAGTCGGGCGGACCTCTGGGGCCAACGTCCTGACTTTC. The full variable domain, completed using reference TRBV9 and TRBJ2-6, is DSGVTQTPKHLITATGQRVTLRCSPRSGDLSVYWYQQSLDQGLQFLIQYYNGEERAKGNILERFSAQQFPDLHSELNLSSLELGDSALYFCASSVEVGRTSGANVLTFGAGSRLTVL.